This T cell receptor (beta chain) was sequenced for a study of shared clonotypes between healthy human individuals. Generated by immunoSEQ multiplex PCR, the TCRdb table keeps only in-frame clones and is missing some. The table records 2.3 million or so clones, approximately 93% of them present only once. Remarks on this clone: Its ends do not fully match the called genes, so a read error is possible.

The CDR3 is made up of 14 amino acids. Germline lookup yields CDR1 SEHNR and CDR2 FQNEAQ (reference sequence). This rearrangement joins TRBV7-9 to TRBJ1-4; tentative D call: TRBD1 (5 bases). The origin of this receptor is a young man in good health. Some clones in this sample may be carry-over from other donors' samples. The specimen sequenced was naive CD4+ T cells from PBMCs. Indicated subset: CD45RA+ positively selected. The CDR3 spells CASSLDRANEKLFF. In nucleotides, the CDR3 is TGTGCCAGCAGTTTAGACAGAGCTAATGAAAAACTGTTTTTT.